The 6 T cell receptor beta chains below were found in one sample sequenced in a study of OX40 agonist ivuxolimab in advanced cancers. Data came from immunoSEQ multiplex PCR; TCRdb stores just in-frame clones and leaves some out. The sample has about 110,000 clones; around 90% are singletons. The sequencing here drew on CD4+ or CD8+ T cells sorted from blood, taken in a trial of the OX40 agonist ivuxolimab. The receptors come from an adult with an advanced solid tumor such as melanoma, head and neck, liver or kidney cancer.

The chain links TRBV30 to TRBJ2-2; TRBD2 matches at 10 bases. This CDR3 is 15 amino acids long. Germline V CDR1 and CDR2: GTSNPN, SVGIG (reference sequence). The V and J ends lost 2 bases and 7 bases, in that order; junction bases with no gene match: 7. The CDR3 bases are TGTGCCTGGAGTAGAGCGGGAGGGTATTTCGGGGAGCTGTTTTTT. The encoded protein is CAWSRAGGYFGELFF.

This clone appeared a few times. J is TRBJ2-7 and V is TRBV19; D gene ambiguous. Germline CDR1 LNHDA, CDR2 SQIVND (reference sequence). The V and J ends lost 1 base and 5 bases respectively, with 18 bases between them. This CDR3 is 16 amino acids long. The CDR3 protein is CASSIALADPTNEQYF. The CDR3 bases are TGTGCCAGTAGTATAGCCCTTGCCGACCCGACCAACGAGCAGTACTTC.

V usage is TRBV5-6 and J usage is TRBJ2-7; D possibly corresponds to TRBD1 (6 bases). V was shortened by 2 bases and J by 1 base, with 7 bases between the two germline ends. CDR3 length equals 13 residues. Germline CDR1 is SGHDT and CDR2 is YYEEEE. The CDR3 is CASSFDRSYEQYF. The CDR3 DNA sequence: TGTGCCAGCAGCTTCGACAGGTCCTACGAGCAGTACTTC.

The CDR3 region is CAWSIQGNSYEQYF. The CDR3 nucleotides read TGTGCCTGGAGTATACAGGGGAACTCCTACGAGCAGTACTTC. The rearrangement links TRBV30 to TRBJ2-7; 7 nucleotides line up with TRBD1. This CDR3 region has 14 residues. The V gene end was trimmed by 2 bases and the J gene end by 0 bases; junction bases not matched to a gene: 4. From germline, CDR1 is GTSNPN and CDR2 SVGIG (reference sequence).

V gene TRBV14 combines with J gene TRBJ1-1, with D hard to call. Germline CDR1 is SGHDN and CDR2 is FVKESK. There are 14 residues in the CDR3. Trimming shortened V by 3 bases and J by 0 bases, and 8 bases separated the two germline ends. The CDR3 nucleotides read TGTGCCAGCAGCCATTTCCAGTTGAACACTGAAGCTTTCTTT. Amino acids: CASSHFQLNTEAFF.

CDR3: CASSPPPTIRNIEAFF. The DNA for the CDR3 is TGTGCCAGCAGCCCTCCCCCTACCATTAGAAATATTGAAGCTTTCTTT. This rearrangement joins TRBV14 to TRBJ1-1; no definite D call. Germline V gene lookup returns CDR1 SGHDN and CDR2 FVKESK. The V end was cut by 4 bases, the J end by 7 bases, with 22 bases between. The CDR3 runs 16 residues.